Sequencing of this T cell receptor (beta chain) was carried out in a study of T-cell reconstitution after alpha-beta-depleted transplantation in children. Whole-study results and caveats: About two months after transplant, alpha-beta T cells reportedly came from several hundred expanded graft clones. It was newly produced T cells that mostly accounted for T-cell counts and diversity one year after transplant.

The authors prepared the TCRbeta library with unique molecular identifiers. TCRdb re-called the PCR reads through MiXCR, storing one row per CDR3 protein. The sample contains around 60,000 distinct CDR3 sequences, around 40% of which appear only once. The germline V and J ends were trimmed by 4 bases and 2 bases, with 16 bases remaining between them. CDR3 size: 15 residues. Germline V gene sequence: CDR1 SGHRS, CDR2 YFSETQ. As to this clonotype: Its antigen remains unknown.

This specimen was PBMCs, mostly from graft donor cells, taken 360 days after TCRalphabeta/CD19-depleted stem cell transplant. V usage is TRBV5-1 and J usage is TRBJ2-7; D is uncertain. This receptor was obtained from a male patient between 10 and 17 years old who had a stem cell transplant for acute lymphoblastic leukemia, so the T cells may come from the graft donor. DNA of the CDR3: TGCGCCAGCAGCACCGGGTTCGGGTCCCCCTACGAGCAGTACTTC. Amino acid sequence: CASSTGFGSPYEQYF.